This is a list of T cell receptor beta chains from one sample in a study of CXCR3-negative and CXCR3-positive naive CD8 T cells. For each CDR3 protein, TCRdb gives one entry from its re-call of the 5' RACE reads, without DNA. The sample totals 130,000 to 150,000 distinct CDR3 sequences. Sequenced sample: naive CXCR3+ CD8+ T cells from blood. All receptors come from a human donor in good health. Some clones in this sample may be carry-over from other donors' samples. Each CDR3 is given with its conserved first and last residue.

V gene: TRBV4-1; J gene: TRBJ2-2; CDR3 protein: CASSDSGTSGIFVGELFF
V gene: TRBV28; J gene: TRBJ2-1; CDR3 protein: CASSPPIAGVPYNEQFF
V gene: TRBV7-3; J gene: TRBJ2-3; CDR3 protein: CASSDLEGVGRADTQYF
V gene: TRBV7-9; J gene: TRBJ2-2; CDR3 protein: CASSLIPGTENTGELFF
V gene: TRBV27; J gene: TRBJ2-7; CDR3 protein: CASSLSRSSYEQYF
V gene: TRBV6-6; J gene: TRBJ2-7; CDR3 protein: CASSYWAESSNEQYF
V gene: TRBV4-2; J gene: TRBJ1-1; CDR3 protein: CASSQTQGFVHTEAFF
V gene: TRBV9; J gene: TRBJ2-7; CDR3 protein: CASSVGHSYEQYF
V gene: TRBV13; J gene: TRBJ2-7; CDR3 protein: CASSFWRSYEQYF
V gene: TRBV10-3; J gene: TRBJ1-1; CDR3 protein: CAISENTEAFF
V gene: TRBV9; J gene: TRBJ2-7; CDR3 protein: CASSPGPRITYEQYF
V gene: TRBV4-1; J gene: TRBJ2-3; CDR3 protein: CASSPLAATDTQYF
V gene: TRBV7-2; J gene: TRBJ2-7; CDR3 protein: CASSSKQGLSSYEQYF
V gene: TRBV5-1; J gene: TRBJ2-5; CDR3 protein: CASSLEGDRVQETQYF
V gene: TRBV10-3; J gene: TRBJ2-7; CDR3 protein: CAISAEEQGGYEQYF
V gene: TRBV2; J gene: TRBJ2-1; CDR3 protein: CASSGAASGYNEQFF
V gene: TRBV29-1; J gene: TRBJ1-2; CDR3 protein: CSVWQSYGYTF
V gene: TRBV29-1; J gene: TRBJ2-5; CDR3 protein: CSAQIRGFEETQYF
V gene: TRBV7-9; J gene: TRBJ2-6; CDR3 protein: CASSAAANVLTF
V gene: TRBV5-3; J gene: TRBJ2-4; CDR3 protein: CARSLIGGQKFLVAKNIQYF
V gene: TRBV7-6; J gene: TRBJ2-3; CDR3 protein: CASSSALGGGTDTQYF
V gene: TRBV4-1; J gene: TRBJ1-1; CDR3 protein: CASSQAKGAWTEAFF
V gene: TRBV28; J gene: TRBJ2-5; CDR3 protein: CASSFHGGGETQYF
V gene: TRBV9; J gene: TRBJ2-5; CDR3 protein: CASSVPTTSTSGQETQYF
V gene: TRBV6-6; J gene: TRBJ1-5; CDR3 protein: CASSGPSSSNQPQHF
V gene: TRBV5-6; J gene: TRBJ2-5; CDR3 protein: CASSPGPTSSSGKQETQYF
V gene: TRBV11-2; J gene: TRBJ2-3; CDR3 protein: CATEGNSRTDTDTQYF
V gene: TRBV7-9; J gene: TRBJ2-7; CDR3 protein: CASSRALSYEQYF
V gene: TRBV4-3; J gene: TRBJ2-3; CDR3 protein: CASSQDYRTITDTQYF
V gene: TRBV12-3/TRBV12-4; J gene: TRBJ2-3; CDR3 protein: CASSPGQGYGTDTQYF
V gene: TRBV7-9; J gene: TRBJ1-1; CDR3 protein: CASSSKLDRINTEAFF
V gene: TRBV3-1; J gene: TRBJ2-7; CDR3 protein: CASSQGAGISYEQYF
V gene: TRBV4-3; J gene: TRBJ2-3; CDR3 protein: CDSSQSTRATDTQYF
V gene: TRBV27; J gene: TRBJ2-1; CDR3 protein: CASSSPAGWSSYNEQFF
V gene: TRBV29-1; J gene: TRBJ1-2; CDR3 protein: CSTSRDSPNYGYTF
V gene: TRBV19; J gene: TRBJ1-6; CDR3 protein: CASTPSFGSPLHF
V gene: TRBV11-2; J gene: TRBJ2-2; CDR3 protein: CASSKTSIDGELFF
V gene: TRBV12-3/TRBV12-4; J gene: TRBJ1-5; CDR3 protein: CASSYQENQPQHF
V gene: TRBV7-6; J gene: TRBJ2-5; CDR3 protein: CASSSLAEGETQYF
V gene: TRBV5-6; J gene: TRBJ1-3; CDR3 protein: CASSVDVSNYGVNGNTIYF
V gene: TRBV5-8; J gene: TRBJ1-2; CDR3 protein: CASSPRTLDSNYGYTF